Below, 6 T cell receptor beta chains from the same sample are listed, as sequenced in a study of blood T cell repertoires in COVID-19. Assay used: immunoSEQ multiplex PCR; TCRdb lists only in-frame clones, some missing. The sample includes some 250,000 clones, around nine tenths of them seen just once. The sequencing input was peripheral blood. The receptors were sampled from a woman aged 35 to 49 who had recovered from COVID-19.

The V and J genes are TRBV6-2 or TRBV6-3 and TRBJ2-3, with 13 bases identical to TRBD2. Germline V CDR1 and CDR2: MNHEY, SVGEGT. With 5 bases clipped from V and 2 bases from J, the junction kept 4 bases outside the gene matches. CDR3 size: 16 residues. CDR3 amino acids: CASSPGTSGATDTQYF. In nucleotides, the CDR3 is TGTGCCAGCAGTCCAGGGACTAGCGGGGCCACAGATACGCAGTATTTT.

The genes are TRBV7-9 and TRBJ1-4; D might be TRBD1 (5 bases). V was trimmed by 5 bases and J by 5 bases, leaving 12 bases between them. The CDR3 has 14 amino acids. Germline V gene sequence: CDR1 SEHNR, CDR2 FQNEAQ (reference sequence). CDR3 residues: CASSPPRGNEKLFF. As DNA, the CDR3 is TGTGCCAGCAGCCCTCCCCGGGGGAATGAAAAACTGTTTTTT.

The chain uses TRBV27 and TRBJ2-1; tentatively, D is TRBD2 (5 bases). CDR1 is MNHEY and CDR2 is SMNVEV in the germline V gene (reference sequence). The ends were cut back, 5 bases at V and 8 bases at J, with 22 bases in the middle. The CDR3 totals 16 residues. CDR3 sequence: CASSPWSGPAVYEQFF. The CDR3 bases are TGTGCCAGCAGTCCCTGGAGCGGCCCGGCTGTCTATGAGCAGTTCTTC.

The rearrangement uses TRBV7-3 and TRBJ2-3; 7 bases are shared with TRBD2. With 5 bases clipped from V and 6 bases from J, the junction kept 14 bases outside the gene matches. This CDR3 has 16 amino acids. Germline values: CDR1 SGHTA, CDR2 FQGTGA. CDR3 in amino acids: CASSPRRAGPRDTQYF. In DNA, the CDR3 is TGTGCCAGCAGCCCGCGGAGAGCGGGGCCTCGGGATACGCAGTATTTT.

The chain joins TRBV15 to TRBJ2-7, with a tentative D call TRBD1 (6 bases). Germline-derived CDR1 and CDR2 are LNHNV and YYDKDF (reference sequence). This CDR3 spans 14 amino acids. V was pared by 5 bases and J by 2 bases, with 13 bases between. This CDR3 reads CATSPRTVTYEQYF. CDR3 DNA sequence: TGTGCCACCAGCCCGCGGACAGTTACCTACGAGCAGTACTTC.

This clone was detected a few times. Other DNA sequences in the same sample also yield this CDR3. This sequence joins TRBV19 and TRBJ1-1, with D perhaps TRBD1 (6 bases). The CDR3 loop spans 14 amino acids. The ends were cut back, 3 bases at V and 1 base at J, with 9 bases in the middle. The germline V gene has CDR1 LNHDA and CDR2 SQIVND (reference sequence). CDR3 DNA: TGTGCCAGTAGTATGTGGGGGCGGAACACTGAAGCTTTCTTT. Amino acids: CASSMWGRNTEAFF.